This is a list of T cell receptor beta chains from one sample in a study of blood T cells in healthy people across ages. TCRdb reanalysed the 5' RACE reads using MiXCR and keeps one entry per CDR3 protein. The sample has more than 1,400,000 distinct CDR3 sequences; approximately 42% are singletons. The specimen was blood. The receptors shown here come from a young woman in good health. Both conserved end residues are part of each CDR3. The order of the fields is CDR3 length, D gene, clone size, V gene, J gene, CDR3 protein, CDR3 DNA. A D gene is named only where the DNA matches it firmly. Clone size is given for some rows only: seen once, a few or many times, or a class if the clone is expanded.

>13|NA|NA|TRBV2|TRBJ2-7
CASSTGLTYEQYF
TGTGCCAGCAGTACTGGGCTCACCTACGAGCAGTACTTC
>16|TRBD2|NA|TRBV11-2|TRBJ2-1
CASSLVGSGSHNEQFF
TGTGCCAGCAGCTTAGTGGGTAGCGGGAGTCACAATGAGCAGTTCTTC
>14|TRBD2|once|TRBV12-3/TRBV12-4|TRBJ2-3
CASSNSGRTDTQYF
TGTGCCAGCAGCAATAGCGGGAGGACAGATACGCAGTATTTT
>16|TRBD2|once|TRBV5-1|TRBJ2-5
CASSSTSGGAQETQYF
TGCGCCAGCAGCTCGACTAGCGGGGGGGCCCAAGAGACCCAGTACTTC
>13|NA|NA|TRBV2|TRBJ1-1
CASYRELNTEAFF
TGTGCCAGCTACAGGGAGTTGAACACTGAAGCTTTCTTT
>18|TRBD1|NA|TRBV12-3/TRBV12-4|TRBJ2-7
CASSLHPGQGTGSYEQYF
TGTGCCAGCAGTTTACACCCGGGACAGGGGACGGGCTCCTACGAGCAGTACTTC
>15|NA|few|TRBV11-2|TRBJ2-3
CASSFSRTSTDTQYF
TGTGCCAGCAGCTTCTCTAGGACTAGCACAGATACGCAGTATTTT
>15|NA|few|TRBV29-1|TRBJ2-1
CSVEAYGIVPNEQFF
TGCAGCGTTGAAGCTTACGGAATCGTTCCCAATGAGCAGTTCTTC
>15|TRBD1|NA|TRBV3-1|TRBJ2-7
CASSHSRDRAYEQYF
TGTGCCAGCAGCCACAGCCGGGACAGGGCTTACGAGCAGTACTTC
>12|TRBD1|NA|TRBV18|TRBJ2-7
CASAKQGAQQYF
TGTGCCAGCGCGAAACAGGGGGCGCAGCAGTACTTC
>15|NA|NA|TRBV12-3/TRBV12-4|TRBJ1-2
CASRSPDGVGYGYTF
TGTGCCAGCAGATCCCCGGACGGAGTTGGCTATGGCTACACCTTC
>13|NA|NA|TRBV29-1|TRBJ1-4
CSVKSGLSEKLFF
TGCAGCGTTAAGAGCGGACTTAGTGAAAAACTGTTTTTT
>16|TRBD2|once|TRBV27|TRBJ2-1
CASSYLAGGPSNEQFF
TGTGCCAGCAGTTATCTAGCGGGAGGGCCGAGTAATGAGCAGTTCTTC
>13|NA|few|TRBV2|TRBJ2-7
CASSEGLYYEQYF
TGTGCCAGCAGTGAGGGACTCTACTACGAGCAGTACTTC
>15|TRBD2|few|TRBV20-1|TRBJ2-1
CSAPEVLAGGQEQFF
TGCAGTGCCCCGGAGGTTTTAGCGGGGGGACAAGAGCAGTTCTTC
>15|NA|NA|TRBV20-1|TRBJ1-5
CSATPGFYSNQPQHF
TGCAGTGCTACACCTGGATTCTATAGCAATCAGCCCCAGCATTTT
>15|NA|NA|TRBV3-1|TRBJ2-3
CASSQDPQTTDTQYF
TGTGCCAGCAGCCAAGACCCCCAGACCACAGATACGCAGTATTTT
>16|NA|NA|TRBV11-2|TRBJ2-1
CASSLEGGSSYNKQFF
TGTGCCAGCAGCTTAGAGGGCGGCAGCTCCTACAATAAGCAGTTCTTC
>17|TRBD1|few|TRBV2|TRBJ1-2
CASSHSTWTGRNYGYTF
TGTGCCAGCAGTCACTCGACCTGGACAGGGCGTAACTATGGCTACACCTTC
>13|NA|NA|TRBV20-1|TRBJ2-5
CSARLAHQETQYF
TGCAGTGCTAGGCTTGCGCACCAAGAGACCCAGTACTTC
>14|NA|few|TRBV20-1|TRBJ1-5
CSARDAQGNQPQHF
TGCAGTGCTAGAGATGCCCAGGGCAATCAGCCCCAGCATTTT
>16|NA|NA|TRBV27|TRBJ2-5
CASSFEVGADKETQYF
TGTGCCAGCAGTTTTGAGGTTGGCGCGGATAAAGAGACCCAGTACTTC
>11|NA|few|TRBV9|TRBJ2-7
CASSHPGEQYF
TGTGCCAGCAGCCACCCTGGCGAGCAGTACTTC
>13|TRBD1|few|TRBV3-1|TRBJ1-1
CASSRTGGGEAFF
TGTGCCAGCAGTCGTACAGGGGGAGGTGAAGCTTTCTTT
>15|NA|once|TRBV11-1|TRBJ2-1
CASSFQLSGRNEQFF
TGTGCCAGCAGCTTTCAGCTATCGGGTCGCAATGAGCAGTTCTTC
>13|TRBD1|few|TRBV2|TRBJ2-1
CASDGTGPGEQFF
TGTGCCAGCGACGGGACAGGTCCGGGGGAGCAGTTCTTC
>12|NA|once|TRBV12-3/TRBV12-4|TRBJ2-2
CAGFSNTGELFF
TGTGCCGGGTTTTCGAACACCGGGGAGCTGTTTTTT
>18|NA|NA|TRBV12-3/TRBV12-4|TRBJ2-2
CASSLSGARGRNTGELFF
TGTGCCAGCAGTTTGAGCGGGGCGAGGGGGAGAAACACCGGGGAGCTGTTTTTT
>13|NA|NA|TRBV2|TRBJ2-7
CASSGNAPYEQYF
TGTGCCAGCAGTGGAAATGCGCCCTACGAGCAGTACTTC